The entry below describes one T cell receptor (beta chain). Its specific antigen is unknown. No base quality values were provided; no much bigger clone lies one nucleotide off. These data are taken from a study of cytomegalovirus exposure and HLA in healthy donors (dated by TCRdb to about 2017). Notes on the research overall: In an earlier analysis of approximately 640 of the donors, about 260 Gb of sequence data and about 110 million unique TCR beta sequences from roughly 190 million T cells were reported. An early release that covered about 640 HLA-typed donors contained approximately 300 gigabases of sequencing data and around 80 million unique TCR sequences. Among the roughly 400 genotyped donors, 81% belonged to the genetic ancestry cluster associated with self-reported Caucasian donors. The study aimed to test whether cataloging public T cell receptors could reveal signatures of past pathogen exposure. The T cell repertoires of around 730 subjects were profiled by immunosequencing and related to cytomegalovirus serostatus. In addition to the first cohort of roughly 670 subjects, a separate validation cohort of 100 to 150 different subjects was used. High-throughput TCR immunosequencing, statistical association of individual TCRs with disease status, and machine learning were combined to predict cytomegalovirus infection status. A later analysis re-analyzed previously published TCR beta repertoires from roughly 600 donors and added high-resolution HLA genotyping to study TCR occurrence patterns. The later analysis used no new phenotypic data to find candidate immune exposures, relying instead on TCR beta sequences and their occurrence across donors. An earlier analysis of around 580 of the donors used high-throughput TCR beta sequencing to judge whether each TCR beta V gene segment behaved as functional or pseudogenic. Donor age, sex, ethnicity and CMV serostatus were compiled alongside the repertoire data. In a later genetic analysis, genome-wide SNP genotypes for about 55% of the roughly 700 donors were used, and that subset was treated as a discovery cohort. Every discovery cohort repertoire had been produced on one sequencing platform. Both class I and class II loci were covered by HLA typing, at four-digit resolution. Typing coverage varied by locus: roughly 629-640 donors for A, B, C, DRB1 and DQB1; approximately 500 for DQA1; 606 for DPA1; about 450 for DPB1. About 5 DR-DQ haplotypes were handled as single units for association and clustering, since linkage in the cohort was strong. Among under 450 genotyped donors of the cohort, an average of around 240,000 unique TCR beta nucleotide sequences were sequenced per donor, approximately 20% of them non-productive. Paper-wide results and their limitations: In the study, roughly 160 TCR beta chains were listed as associated with cytomegalovirus. In an earlier analysis of several hundred of the donors, most TCR beta V segments were observed in productive rearrangements about 87% or about 30% of the time, broadly matching IMGT annotations. In a later analysis, 16,951 TCR beta sequences were associated with specific HLA alleles at a false discovery rate of 0.05. Assigning TCR associations to individual alleles was difficult when HLA alleles, especially DR and DQ, strongly co-occurred. Some IMGT-functional V segments, including TRBV6-2 and TRBV6-3, could not be told apart with the 87-base-pair reads, so those segments were excluded. Because some donors lacked HLA typing at each locus, the association tests relied only on the typed subset. Linkage disequilibrium might explain the correlated functional status among segregating V segments, but an unknown experimental factor could not be ruled out. Roughly uniform sequencing depth across donors was assumed in presence/absence analyses, although this assumption may not hold. Around 16 rarely observed V segments, including chromosome 9 orphons, were excluded from the earlier analysis of about 610 of the donors because counts were too low. For the cohort, immune exposure information was limited to CMV serostatus. In a later analysis, several top co-occurrence clusters were reported to appear linked to parvovirus B19, influenza, CMV and Epstein-Barr virus. According to a later genetic analysis, donors in an Asian-associated ancestry cluster had fewer N-insertions in productive TCRs than the approximately 670-donor mean. A few of the identified cytomegalovirus-associated TCR beta chains were confirmed in vitro to be specific for cytomegalovirus antigens. Most TCR sequences were seen in very few donors, while some public TCRs were found in many individuals. According to a later analysis, most CMV-associated TCR beta chains appeared to be HLA-restricted, and the HLA associations seemed to be driven largely by CMV exposure. According to a later analysis, TCR association rates differed among HLA loci, with DRB1 alleles showing the most associated TCRs and HLA-C alleles showing the fewest. Only TCR beta chains were sequenced in this cohort, and the absence of alpha or paired-chain data limited detectable features. A cluster of highly shared sequence variants was judged likely to represent a technical artifact of the sequencing pipeline. A later analysis found that HLA-associated TCR beta chains were more clonally expanded and had lower generation probabilities than equally common non-associated chains. The classifier was reported to diagnose cytomegalovirus status with high specificity and sensitivity in both the original and validation cohorts. An association between a missense DCLRE1C variant and V-gene and J-gene trimming of TCR beta chains was found in a later genetic analysis and replicated in an independent cohort. It was suggested by the authors that the approach could potentially be generalized to other disease states and immunological phenotypes. A further reported finding was that TCR beta sequences accurately predicted the HLA-A and HLA-B alleles for most subjects in the first cohort.

The library came from the immunoSEQ multiplex PCR assay. For the multiplex PCR, a mixture combining 60 forward primers for TCR Vbeta segments and 13 reverse primers for TCR Jbeta segments was used. A multiplex PCR assay on genomic DNA amplified the CDR3 region of rearranged TCR beta genes. Amplified TCR beta libraries were sequenced as 87-base-pair reads on the Illumina HiSeq System. On the study's bioinformatics: In a later analysis, about 80 million unique TCR beta chains were counted across the approximately 640 repertoires, and roughly 10 million of these chains were shared by at least two donors. Raw reads were error-corrected and collapsed into unique sequences with a nearest-neighbor algorithm that merged closely related sequences to remove PCR and sequencing errors. V, D and J gene segments were assigned by aligning CDR3 sequences to IMGT reference sequences. For a sequence to be retained, at least a six-nucleotide match to both a V gene segment and a J gene segment was required. A rearrangement was called productive if the CDR3 had no stop codons and remained in frame with V and J, and every other rearrangement was called non-productive. CDR3 was defined by IMGT convention, running from the second conserved V-encoded cysteine to the conserved J-encoded phenylalanine. The earlier analysis of a few hundred of the donors excluded any sequence lacking an unambiguous match to a single V gene segment. In an earlier analysis of approximately 560 of the donors, a V segment was called functional when productive rearrangements were above 56.7%, and segregating when the standard deviation between donors exceeded 5%. A statistical classification framework was built for diagnosing cytomegalovirus status from the catalog of TCR beta chain sequences. V and J gene assignment, in a later analysis, came from comparing TCR nucleotide sequences with IMGT/GENE-DB human TR gene sequences. A later analysis assigned CDR3 sequences and most-parsimonious VDJ recombination scenarios with the TCRdist pipeline. A later analysis defined each TCR beta chain by its CDR3 amino acid sequence plus V-gene family, and excluded reads lacking a unique V-gene family. A later analysis removed roughly 590 highly shared, low-generation-probability nucleotide sequences to deal with suspected cross-contamination and a sequencing artifact. In a later analysis, a clonal expansion index for each public chain was calculated from normalized within-repertoire ranks of inferred template counts. A later analysis computed generation probabilities with a VDJ recombination model fitted to out-of-frame rearrangements, and checked the results against IGoR. In a later analysis, hypergeometric tests were used to score TCR-TCR, TCR-HLA and TCR-CMV co-occurrence, with a repertoire-size bias correction applied to TCR pairs. To estimate false discovery rates, a later analysis permuted the HLA or CMV assignments 20 times. In a later analysis, co-occurring TCRs were grouped using DBSCAN, and TCRdist sequence similarity was added for clustering within HLA-allele-positive subsets. Co-occurrence clustering excluded repertoires with fewer than 30,000 or more than 120,000 public chains, plus five with anomalous nucleotide sharing. The immuneACCESS repertoire file appears here via TCRdb, limited to in-frame rearrangements. These files lack a portion of the clones; in checked studies, under half of the deficit traces to unresolved V genes, and the cause of the others is not known. The V and J calls and the clone size are those of that table, but D and trimming were determined from the DNA. This sample gives around 67,000 clones in total; approximately 58% of them show up just once. Together, the top ten hold 3% to 3.5% of the sample.

The germline V gene yields LGHNA for CDR1 and YSLEER for CDR2. The CDR3 runs 14 amino acids, cysteine and phenylalanine included. The retained sequence is limited to the CDR3, 42 bases, with the frame set at the first base. Compared with germline, V lacks 4 bases and J lacks 5 bases; bases without a gene match: 1. In total, over 600 healthy bone marrow donors made up the cohort. At the time of sampling, all cohort members were nominally healthy, though unrecorded immune exposures were likely present. The donor was CMV seronegative and belonged to the group of 350 or so seronegative cohort members. Every donor gave a peripheral blood sample, and the peripheral blood mononuclear cells from that sample were used for TCR beta sequencing. The Qiagen DNeasy Blood Extraction Kit was used to extract genomic DNA from the blood cell samples.

This receptor chain uses TRBV4-3 and TRBJ2-5, and 13 bases in between align with TRBD2. The sample comprised PBMCs. The sequence came from a woman between 45 and 60 years old in good health and CMV-seronegative. The sequence in DNA is TGCGCCAGCAGCCGGACTAGCGGGAGTGAGACCCAGTACTTC. This sequence encodes CASSRTSGSETQYF.